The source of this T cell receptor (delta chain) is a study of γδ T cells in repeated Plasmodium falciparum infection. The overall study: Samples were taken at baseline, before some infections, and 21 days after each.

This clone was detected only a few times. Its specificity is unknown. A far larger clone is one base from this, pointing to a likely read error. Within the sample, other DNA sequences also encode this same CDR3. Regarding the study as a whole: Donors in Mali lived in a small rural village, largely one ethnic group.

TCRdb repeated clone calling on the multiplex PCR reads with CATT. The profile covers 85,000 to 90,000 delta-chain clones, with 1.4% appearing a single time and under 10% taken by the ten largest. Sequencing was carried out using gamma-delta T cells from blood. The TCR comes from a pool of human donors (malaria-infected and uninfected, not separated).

The chain's CDR3 is CALGELQYWGDKLIF. In DNA, the CDR3 is TGTGCTCTTGGGGAACTGCAGTACTGGGGCGATAAGCTCATCTTT. The V call is TRDV1, the J call TRDJ1; 7 bases align to TRDD3. Germline values: CDR1 TSWWSYY, CDR2 QGS. This CDR3 has 15 amino acids.